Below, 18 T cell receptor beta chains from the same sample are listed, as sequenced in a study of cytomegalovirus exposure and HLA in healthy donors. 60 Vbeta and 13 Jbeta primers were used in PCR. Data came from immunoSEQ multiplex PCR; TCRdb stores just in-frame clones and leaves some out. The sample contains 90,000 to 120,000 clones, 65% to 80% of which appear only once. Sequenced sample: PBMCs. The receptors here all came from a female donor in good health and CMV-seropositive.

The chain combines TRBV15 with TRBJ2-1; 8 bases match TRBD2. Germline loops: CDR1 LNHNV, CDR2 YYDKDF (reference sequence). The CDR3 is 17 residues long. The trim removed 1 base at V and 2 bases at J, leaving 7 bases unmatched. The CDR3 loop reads CATSRGGSGATYNEQFF. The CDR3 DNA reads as TGTGCCACCAGCAGAGGGGGTAGCGGGGCGACCTACAATGAGCAGTTCTTC.

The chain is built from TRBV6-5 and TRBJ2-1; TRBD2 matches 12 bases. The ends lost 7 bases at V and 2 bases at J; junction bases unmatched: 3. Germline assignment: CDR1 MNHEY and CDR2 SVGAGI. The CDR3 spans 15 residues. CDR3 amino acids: CASTGLAGTYNEQFF. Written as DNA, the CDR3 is TGTGCCAGCACAGGACTAGCGGGGACCTACAATGAGCAGTTCTTC.

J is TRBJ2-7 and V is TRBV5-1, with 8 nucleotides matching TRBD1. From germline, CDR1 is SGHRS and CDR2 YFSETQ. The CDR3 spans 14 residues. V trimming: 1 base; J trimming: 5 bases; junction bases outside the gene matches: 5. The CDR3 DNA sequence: TGCGCCAGCAGCTTGATGACAGGGGTCAACGAGCAGTACTTC. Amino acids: CASSLMTGVNEQYF.

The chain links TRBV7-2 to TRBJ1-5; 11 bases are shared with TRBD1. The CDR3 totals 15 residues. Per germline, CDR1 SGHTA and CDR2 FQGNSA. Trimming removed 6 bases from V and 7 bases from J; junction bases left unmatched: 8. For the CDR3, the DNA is TGTGCCAGCAGTTTTGGACAGGGGGCAGGGCAGCCCCAGCATTTT. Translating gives CASSFGQGAGQPQHF.

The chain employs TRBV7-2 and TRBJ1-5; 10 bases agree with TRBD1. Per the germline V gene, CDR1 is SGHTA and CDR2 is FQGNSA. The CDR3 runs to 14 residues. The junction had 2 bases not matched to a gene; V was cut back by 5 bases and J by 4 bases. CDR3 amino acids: CASSGDRGNQPQHF. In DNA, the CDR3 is TGTGCCAGCAGCGGGGACAGGGGAAATCAGCCCCAGCATTTT.

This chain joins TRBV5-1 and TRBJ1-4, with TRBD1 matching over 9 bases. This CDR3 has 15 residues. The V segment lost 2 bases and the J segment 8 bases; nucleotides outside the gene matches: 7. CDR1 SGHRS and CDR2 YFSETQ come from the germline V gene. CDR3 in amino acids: CASSLLQGAGEKLFF. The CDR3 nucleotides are TGCGCCAGCAGCTTACTACAGGGGGCCGGGGAAAAACTGTTTTTT.

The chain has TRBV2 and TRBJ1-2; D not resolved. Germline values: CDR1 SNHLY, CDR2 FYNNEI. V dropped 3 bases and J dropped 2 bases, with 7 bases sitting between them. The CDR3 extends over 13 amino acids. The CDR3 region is CASSDEGNYGYTF. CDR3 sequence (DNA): TGTGCCAGCAGTGACGAGGGAAACTATGGCTACACCTTC. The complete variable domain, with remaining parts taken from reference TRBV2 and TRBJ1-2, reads EPEVTQTPSHQVTQMGQEVILRCVPISNHLYFYWYRQILGQKVEFLVSFYNNEISEKSEIFDDQFSVERPDGSNFTLKIRSTKLEDSAMYFCASSDEGNYGYTFGSGTRLTVV.

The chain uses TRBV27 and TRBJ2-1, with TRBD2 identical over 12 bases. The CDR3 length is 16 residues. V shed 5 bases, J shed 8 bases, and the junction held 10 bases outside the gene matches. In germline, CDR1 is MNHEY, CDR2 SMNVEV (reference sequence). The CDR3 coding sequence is TGTGCCAGCAGTATGTCTAAGGCTAGCGGGAGGGATGAGCAGTTCTTC. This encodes CASSMSKASGRDEQFF.

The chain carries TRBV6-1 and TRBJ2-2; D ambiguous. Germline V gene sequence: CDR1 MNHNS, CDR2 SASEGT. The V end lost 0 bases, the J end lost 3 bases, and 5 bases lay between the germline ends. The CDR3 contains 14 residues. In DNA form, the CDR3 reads TGTGCCAGCAGTGAAGCAACAGACACCGGGGAGCTGTTTTTT. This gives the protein CASSEATDTGELFF.

DNA for the CDR3: TGTGCCACCTCCGGGACAGCCAATCTCGAGACCCAGTACTTC. It is translated as CATSGTANLETQYF. The chain employs TRBV10-3 and TRBJ2-5; TRBD1 matches at 7 bases. Germline CDR1 and CDR2: ENHRY and SYGVKD. V dropped 10 bases and J dropped 5; count of bases not matched to a gene: 13. The CDR3 has 14 amino acids.

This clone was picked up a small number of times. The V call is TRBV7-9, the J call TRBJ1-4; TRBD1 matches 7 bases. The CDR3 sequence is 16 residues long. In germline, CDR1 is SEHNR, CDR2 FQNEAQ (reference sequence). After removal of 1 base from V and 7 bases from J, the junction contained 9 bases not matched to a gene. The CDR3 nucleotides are TGTGCCAGCAGCTTAGGCTACAGGGGTCTTGGTGAAAAACTGTTTTTT. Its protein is CASSLGYRGLGEKLFF.

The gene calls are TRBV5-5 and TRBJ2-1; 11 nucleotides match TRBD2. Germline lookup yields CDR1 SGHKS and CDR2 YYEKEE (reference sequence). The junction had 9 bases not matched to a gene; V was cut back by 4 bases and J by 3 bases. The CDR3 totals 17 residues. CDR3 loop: CASSNPRGTSGYNEQFF. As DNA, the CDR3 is TGTGCCAGCAGCAACCCTAGAGGGACTAGCGGCTACAATGAGCAGTTCTTC.

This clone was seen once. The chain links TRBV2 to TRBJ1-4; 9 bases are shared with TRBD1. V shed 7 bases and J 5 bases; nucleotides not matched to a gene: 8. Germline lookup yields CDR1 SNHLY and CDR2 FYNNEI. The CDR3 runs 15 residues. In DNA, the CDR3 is TGTGCCAGCAACCGCACAGGGGGCTCCAATGAAAAACTGTTTTTT. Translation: CASNRTGGSNEKLFF.

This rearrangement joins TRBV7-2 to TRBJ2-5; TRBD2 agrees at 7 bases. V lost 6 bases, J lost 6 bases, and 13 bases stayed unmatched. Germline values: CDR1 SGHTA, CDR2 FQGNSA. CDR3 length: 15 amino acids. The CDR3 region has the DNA TGTGCCAGCAGTCTCGCCAGCGGGAACGTCCAGACCCAGTACTTC. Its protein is CASSLASGNVQTQYF.

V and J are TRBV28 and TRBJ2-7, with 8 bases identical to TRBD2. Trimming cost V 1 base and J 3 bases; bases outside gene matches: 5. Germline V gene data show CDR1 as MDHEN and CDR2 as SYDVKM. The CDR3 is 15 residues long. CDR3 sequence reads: CASSLLGTRHYEQYF. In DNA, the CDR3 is TGTGCCAGCAGTTTATTAGGGACTAGACACTACGAGCAGTACTTC.

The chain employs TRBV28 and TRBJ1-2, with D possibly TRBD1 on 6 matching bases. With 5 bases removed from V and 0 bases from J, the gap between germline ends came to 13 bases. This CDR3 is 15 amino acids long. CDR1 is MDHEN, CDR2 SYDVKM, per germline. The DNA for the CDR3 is TGTGCCAGCAGTCCAAGCAACAGGGCTAACTATGGCTACACCTTC. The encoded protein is CASSPSNRANYGYTF.

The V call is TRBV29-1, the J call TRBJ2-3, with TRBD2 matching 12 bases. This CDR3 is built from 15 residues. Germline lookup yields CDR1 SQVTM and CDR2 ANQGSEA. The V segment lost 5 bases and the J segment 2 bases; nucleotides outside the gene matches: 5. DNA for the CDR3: TGCAGCGTTTCTGGGACTAGCGGGCTCACAGATACGCAGTATTTT. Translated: CSVSGTSGLTDTQYF.

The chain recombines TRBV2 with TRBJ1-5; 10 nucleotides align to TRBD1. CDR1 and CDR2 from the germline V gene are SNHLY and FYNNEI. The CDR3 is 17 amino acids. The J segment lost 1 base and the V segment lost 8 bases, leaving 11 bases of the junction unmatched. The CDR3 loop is CASRGQGSVGSNQPQHF. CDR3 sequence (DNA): TGTGCCAGCCGGGGACAGGGGAGCGTGGGGAGCAATCAGCCCCAGCATTTT.